Sequencing of this T cell receptor (beta chain) was carried out in a study of blood T cell repertoires in COVID-19. About the research overall: COVID-19 samples from acute and convalescent phases originated in the United States, Italy and Spain. Nucleic acid was either cDNA or gDNA, and it came from T cells, B-cell-depleted T cells, or PBMCs.

Authors' methods: Amplified reference gene primers provided the basis for estimating nucleated cell counts. Using immunoSEQ multiplex PCR, the repertoire was profiled, and TCRdb retains in-frame clones only, with some absent. The V and J calls and clone size come from that table; D and trimming were worked out from the DNA. The profile shows approximately 160,000 clones, 70% to 90% of them singletons. Germline CDR1 and CDR2: PRHDT and FYEKMQ (reference sequence). V was clipped by 6 bases and J by 2 bases; unmatched bases: 4. This CDR3 is built from 14 residues. The Seattle patients, enrolled during active infection, were followed longitudinally.

The chain combines TRBV13 with TRBJ1-2; TRBD1 aligns across 9 bases. The material sequenced was peripheral blood. The source of this sequence is a woman aged 55-69 years with COVID-19, enrolled during active disease. CDR3 loop: CASRRTGENYGYTF. In nucleotides, the CDR3 is TGTGCCAGCAGGAGGACAGGGGAGAACTATGGCTACACCTTC.